Given below is one TCR beta chain in context. Its antigen is not known. One junction end does not reproduce the germline sequence, and a read error may be involved. Profiling relied on immunoSEQ multiplex PCR, and the TCRdb table lists in-frame clones only, not all of them. The sample holds roughly 76,000 clones, about three quarters seen once. The data derive from a study of T cells in localized non-small cell lung cancer. Study-level results: Adjacent lung was found to contain a median approximately 60 of the top 100 tumor clones. Greater T cell density in blood accompanied longer overall survival. Heterogeneity within the tumor remains possible, as just one region underwent sequencing.

Germline-derived CDR1 and CDR2 are SSHAT and FNYEAQ (reference sequence). The CDR3 length is 14 residues. V and J are TRBV7-7 and TRBJ2-7, with D perhaps assigned TRBD1 or TRBD2 (6 bases each). The sequences come from PBMCs, collected before any cancer treatment. The sequence was collected from a man between 40 and 75 years old with stage II squamous cell lung carcinoma. For the CDR3, the DNA is TGTGCTAGCAGCTTAGGCCTAGGGGGGTTCGAGCAGTACTTC. Translation: CASSLGLGGFEQYF.